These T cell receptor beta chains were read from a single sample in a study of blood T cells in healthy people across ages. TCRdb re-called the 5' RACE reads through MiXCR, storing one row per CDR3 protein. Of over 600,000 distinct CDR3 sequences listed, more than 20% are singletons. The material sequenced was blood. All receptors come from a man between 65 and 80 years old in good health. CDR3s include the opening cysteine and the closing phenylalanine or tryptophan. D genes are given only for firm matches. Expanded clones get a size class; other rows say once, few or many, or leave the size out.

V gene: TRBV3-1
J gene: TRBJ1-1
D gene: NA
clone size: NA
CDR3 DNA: TGTGCCAGCAGCCAGTTCGGTGGCGGCGGCAACACTGAAGCTTTCTTT
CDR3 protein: CASSQFGGGGNTEAFF

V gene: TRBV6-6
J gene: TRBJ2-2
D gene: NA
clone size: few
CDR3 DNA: TGTGCCAGCACCTATATGGGAGATAAAACCGGGGAGCTGTTTTTT
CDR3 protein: CASTYMGDKTGELFF

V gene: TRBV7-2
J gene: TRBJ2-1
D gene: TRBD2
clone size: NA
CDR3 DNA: TGTGCCAGCAGTCCGAAAGCGGGAGTATTGAATGAGCAGTTCTTC
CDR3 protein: CASSPKAGVLNEQFF

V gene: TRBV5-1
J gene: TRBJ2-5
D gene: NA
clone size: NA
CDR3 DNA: TGCGCCAGCAGCTTGGCCCTGGGCGGTAAAGAGACCCAGTACTTC
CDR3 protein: CASSLALGGKETQYF

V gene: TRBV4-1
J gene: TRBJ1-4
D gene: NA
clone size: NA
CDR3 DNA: TGCGCCAGCAGCCAGGGTACCACCGGGACATATGCAACTAATGAAAAACTGTTTTTT
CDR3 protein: CASSQGTTGTYATNEKLFF

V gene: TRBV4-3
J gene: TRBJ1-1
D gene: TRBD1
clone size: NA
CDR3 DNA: TGCGCCAGCAGCCAAGATCTAGACAGGGGGCGAACTGAAGCTTTCTTT
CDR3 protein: CASSQDLDRGRTEAFF

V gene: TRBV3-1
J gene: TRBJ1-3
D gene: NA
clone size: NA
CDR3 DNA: TGTGCCAGCAGCCAAGGCGTCAGGGCTAATGGAAACACCATATATTTT
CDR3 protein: CASSQGVRANGNTIYF

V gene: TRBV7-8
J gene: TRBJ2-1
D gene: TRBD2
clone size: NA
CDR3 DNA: TGTGCCAGCAGCTTAGTCGCGGGAGAGGTTCATGAGCAGTTCTTC
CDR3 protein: CASSLVAGEVHEQFF

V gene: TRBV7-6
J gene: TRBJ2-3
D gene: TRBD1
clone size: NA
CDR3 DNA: TGTGCCAGCAGCGCCCGACAGGGTTGGACAGATACGCAGTATTTT
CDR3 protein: CASSARQGWTDTQYF

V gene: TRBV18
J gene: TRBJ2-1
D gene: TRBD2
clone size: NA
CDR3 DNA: TGTGCCAGCTCACCACCGACGGGAGGAGTTAGGTATGAGCAGTTCTTC
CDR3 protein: CASSPPTGGVRYEQFF

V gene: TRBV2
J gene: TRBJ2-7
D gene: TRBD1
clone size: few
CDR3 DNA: TGTGCCAGCCGCTATGACAGGGACGAGCAGTACTTC
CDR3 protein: CASRYDRDEQYF

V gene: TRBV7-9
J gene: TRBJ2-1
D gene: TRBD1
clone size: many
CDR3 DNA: TGTGCCAGCAGCCCTGGGACAGGAGGGCTCAATGAGCAGTTCTTC
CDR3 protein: CASSPGTGGLNEQFF

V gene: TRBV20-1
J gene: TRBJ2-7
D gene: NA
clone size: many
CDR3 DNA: TGCAGTGCTAGACCCCCGGCGGTCGGCGCCGAGCAGTACTTC
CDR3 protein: CSARPPAVGAEQYF

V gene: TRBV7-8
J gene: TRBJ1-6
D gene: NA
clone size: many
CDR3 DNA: TGTGCCAGCAGCTTAGAGGGCGGCGGGAGCTCCTATAATTCACCCCTCCACTTT
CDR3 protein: CASSLEGGGSSYNSPLHF

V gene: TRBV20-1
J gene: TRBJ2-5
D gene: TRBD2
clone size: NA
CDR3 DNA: TGCAGTGCTAGTTTTTTGGGTCGGGGGGGGACCCAGTACTTC
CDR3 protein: CSASFLGRGGTQYF

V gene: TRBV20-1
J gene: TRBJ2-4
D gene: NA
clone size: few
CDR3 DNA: TGCAGTGCTAGACTGGGGGCCGGAAACATTCAGTACTTC
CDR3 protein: CSARLGAGNIQYF

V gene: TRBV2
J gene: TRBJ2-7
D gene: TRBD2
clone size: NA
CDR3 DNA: TGTGCCAGCAGTAGACTAGCGTCCTCCTACGAGCAGTACTTC
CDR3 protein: CASSRLASSYEQYF

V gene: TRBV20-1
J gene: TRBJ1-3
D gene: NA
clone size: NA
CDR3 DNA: TGCAGTGCTAAGGCCAGGCATTCTGGAAACACCATATATTTT
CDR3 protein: CSAKARHSGNTIYF

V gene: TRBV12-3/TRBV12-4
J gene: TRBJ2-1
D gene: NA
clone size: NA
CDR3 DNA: TGTGCCAGCAGTTTTCGGGGGCGATATGAGCAGTTCTTC
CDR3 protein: CASSFRGRYEQFF

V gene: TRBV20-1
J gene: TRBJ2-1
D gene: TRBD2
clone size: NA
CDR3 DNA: TGCAGTGCTAGGGGGGGCCTAGCGGGAGGAAGGTACAATGAGCAGTTCTTC
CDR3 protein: CSARGGLAGGRYNEQFF

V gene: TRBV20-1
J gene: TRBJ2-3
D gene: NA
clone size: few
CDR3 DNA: TGCAGTGCCCAGGGCGGGGACTCGCTCACAGATACGCAGTATTTT
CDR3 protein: CSAQGGDSLTDTQYF

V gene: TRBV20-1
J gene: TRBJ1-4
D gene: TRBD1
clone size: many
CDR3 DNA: TGCAGCGCCACCGACACAGGGGCCCGCGGTGAAAAACTGTTTTTT
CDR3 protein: CSATDTGARGEKLFF

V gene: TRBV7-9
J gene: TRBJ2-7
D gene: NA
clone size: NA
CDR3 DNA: TGTGCCAGCAGCCCCCACAGTTCCTCCTACGAGCAGTACTTC
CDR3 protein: CASSPHSSSYEQYF

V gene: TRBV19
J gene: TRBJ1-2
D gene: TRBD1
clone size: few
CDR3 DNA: TGTGCCAGTAGCCCGGGGACAGGGGCGCACTATGGCTACACCTTC
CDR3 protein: CASSPGTGAHYGYTF

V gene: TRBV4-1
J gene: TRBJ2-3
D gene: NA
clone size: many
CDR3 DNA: TGCGCCAGCAGCCAAGTTGGGACCAACACAGATACGCAGTATTTT
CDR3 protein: CASSQVGTNTDTQYF

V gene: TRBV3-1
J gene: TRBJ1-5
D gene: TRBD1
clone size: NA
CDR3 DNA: TGTGCCAGCAGCTACGGGACAGGAGACAATCAGCCCCAGCATTTT
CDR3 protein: CASSYGTGDNQPQHF

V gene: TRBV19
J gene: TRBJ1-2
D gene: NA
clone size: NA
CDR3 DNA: TGTGCCAGTGGCCCCGACCGCTATGGCTACACCTTC
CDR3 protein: CASGPDRYGYTF

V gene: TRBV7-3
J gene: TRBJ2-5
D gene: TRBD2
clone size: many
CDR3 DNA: TGTGCCAGCAGCTTAGGGGGACTAGGACAAGAGACCCAGTACTTC
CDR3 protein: CASSLGGLGQETQYF

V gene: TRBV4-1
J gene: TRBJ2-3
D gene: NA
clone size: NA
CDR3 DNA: TGCGCCAGCAGCCGATCCCCAGGAGATACGCAGTATTTT
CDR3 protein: CASSRSPGDTQYF

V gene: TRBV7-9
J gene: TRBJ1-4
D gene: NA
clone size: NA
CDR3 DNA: TGTGCCAGCAGCTTAGGGGCCGCAGGGGATAATTTGGGAAAACTGTTTTTT
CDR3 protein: CASSLGAAGDNLGKLFF

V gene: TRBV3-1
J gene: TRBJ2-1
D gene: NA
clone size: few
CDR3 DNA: TGTGCCAGCAGCCAAGACTCGTCCCATGAGCAGTTCTTC
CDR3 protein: CASSQDSSHEQFF

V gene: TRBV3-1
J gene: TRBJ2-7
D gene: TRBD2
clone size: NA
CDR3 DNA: TGTGCCAGCAGCCAAGCGGGGGGATTGGGCGAGCGGTACTTC
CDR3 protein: CASSQAGGLGERYF

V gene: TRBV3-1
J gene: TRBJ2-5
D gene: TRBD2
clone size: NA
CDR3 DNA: TGTGCCAGCAGCCAAGCGAGCGGGGAAGAGACCCAGTACTTC
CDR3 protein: CASSQASGEETQYF

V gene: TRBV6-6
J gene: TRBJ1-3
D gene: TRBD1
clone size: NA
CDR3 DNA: TGTGCCAGCAGCGATCAGGGGGGTGGAAACACCATATATTTT
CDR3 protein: CASSDQGGGNTIYF

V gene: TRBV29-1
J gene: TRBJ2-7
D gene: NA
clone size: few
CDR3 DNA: TGCAGCGTTGGGGTTAGCGGCTCCTACGAGCAGTACTTC
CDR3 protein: CSVGVSGSYEQYF

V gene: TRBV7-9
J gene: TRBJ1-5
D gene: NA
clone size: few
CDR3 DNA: TGTGCCTGCAGCTTAGGGCAACTCAATCAGCCCCAGCATTTT
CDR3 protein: CACSLGQLNQPQHF

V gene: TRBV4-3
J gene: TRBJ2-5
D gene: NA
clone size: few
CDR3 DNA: TGCGCCAGCAGCCAAGATTGGGAGACCCAGTACTTC
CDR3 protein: CASSQDWETQYF

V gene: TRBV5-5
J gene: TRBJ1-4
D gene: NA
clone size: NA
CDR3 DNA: TGTGCCAGCAGCCCCGTAGCGCGTGACCAAAATGAAAAACTGTTTTTT
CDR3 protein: CASSPVARDQNEKLFF

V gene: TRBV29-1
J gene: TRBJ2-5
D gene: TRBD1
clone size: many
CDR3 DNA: TGCAGCGTTATCGGACAGGCCCAAGAGACCCAGTACTTC
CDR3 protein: CSVIGQAQETQYF

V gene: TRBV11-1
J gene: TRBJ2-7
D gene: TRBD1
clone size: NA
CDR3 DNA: TGTGCCAGCAGCCTTTCGGGACAGGGCTTCTACGAGCAGTACTTC
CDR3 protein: CASSLSGQGFYEQYF

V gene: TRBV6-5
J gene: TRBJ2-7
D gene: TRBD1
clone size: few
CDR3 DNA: TGTGCCAGCAGCCAGACAGGGTCTCCCTACGAGCAGTACTTC
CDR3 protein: CASSQTGSPYEQYF

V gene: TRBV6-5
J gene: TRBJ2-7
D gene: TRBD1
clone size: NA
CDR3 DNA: TGTGCCAGCAGTTTATCCCTCGCGACAGGGTCGTACGAGCAGTACTTC
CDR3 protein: CASSLSLATGSYEQYF

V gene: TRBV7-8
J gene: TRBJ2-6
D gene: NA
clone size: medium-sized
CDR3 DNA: TGTGCCAGCAGCCCCTCAGGGGTTGGGGCCAACGTCCTGACTTTC
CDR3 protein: CASSPSGVGANVLTF

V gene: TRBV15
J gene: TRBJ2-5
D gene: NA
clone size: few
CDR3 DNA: TGTGCCACCAGCAGAGATTCAACTAGCCCACAAGAGACCCAGTACTTC
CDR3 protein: CATSRDSTSPQETQYF

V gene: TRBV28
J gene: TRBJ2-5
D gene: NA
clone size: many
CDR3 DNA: TGTGCCAGCAGTCCCCGGTTAACCGGGACCCAGTACTTC
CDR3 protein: CASSPRLTGTQYF

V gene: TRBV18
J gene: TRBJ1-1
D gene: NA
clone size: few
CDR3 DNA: TGTGCCAGCTCGACGGACCTTAGTGAGACTGAAGCTTTCTTT
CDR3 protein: CASSTDLSETEAFF

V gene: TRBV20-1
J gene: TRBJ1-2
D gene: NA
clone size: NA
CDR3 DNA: TGCAGTGCCAAGACAGAGTTCTATGGCTACACCTTC
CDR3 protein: CSAKTEFYGYTF

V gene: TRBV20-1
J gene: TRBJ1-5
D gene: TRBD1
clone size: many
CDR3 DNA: TGCAGTGCTGCGACAGGGAGCAATCAGCCCCAGCATTTT
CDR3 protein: CSAATGSNQPQHF

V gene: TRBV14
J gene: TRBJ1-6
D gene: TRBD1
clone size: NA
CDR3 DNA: TGTGCCAGCAGCCCACGGGACAGGGGATCACCCCTCCACTTT
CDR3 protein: CASSPRDRGSPLHF

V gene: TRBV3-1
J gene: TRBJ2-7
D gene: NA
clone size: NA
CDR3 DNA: TGTGCCAGCAGCCAAGTGGGGACTCCCACGGACGAGCAGTACTTC
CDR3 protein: CASSQVGTPTDEQYF

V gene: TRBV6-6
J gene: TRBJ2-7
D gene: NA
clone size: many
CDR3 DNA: TGTGCCAGCATCCTCGGAGGGAGATCCTACGAGCAGTACTTC
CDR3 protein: CASILGGRSYEQYF

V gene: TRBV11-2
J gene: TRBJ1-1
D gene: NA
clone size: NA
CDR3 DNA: TGTGCCAGCAGCTTTTCCACTGAAGCTTTCTTT
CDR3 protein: CASSFSTEAFF